A selection of T cell receptor beta chains follows, all from one sample in a study of cytomegalovirus exposure and HLA in healthy donors. Produced via immunoSEQ multiplex PCR; TCRdb's table is partial and in-frame only. The sample yields some 200,000 clones, over 75% seen once. The material sequenced was PBMCs. These receptors originate from a man aged 18 to 29 in good health and CMV-seronegative. Both conserved end residues are part of each CDR3. D genes are given only for firm matches.

TRBJ2-1	TRBD1	TRBV6-5	CASSWGTEGPDEQFF
TRBJ2-2	TRBD2	TRBV7-2	CASSPNRGGGPTGELFF
TRBJ2-3	-	TRBV7-8	CASSRLQHVADTQYF
TRBJ1-1	-	TRBV18	CASSPKLTGPSETFF
TRBJ2-3	TRBD2	TRBV19	CASSMKLAGEDTQYF
TRBJ1-6	TRBD1	TRBV6-1	CASIPTGNNSPLHF
TRBJ2-7	TRBD1	TRBV28	CASTSPQGQGVNEQYF
TRBJ1-5	-	TRBV18	CASSPGRGNQPQHF
TRBJ1-2	TRBD1	TRBV5-1	CASSLQGASEGGYTF
TRBJ1-5	TRBD1	TRBV9	CASSAGPGQGFGQPQHF
TRBJ2-1	-	TRBV5-8	CASSLWGVMGTNEQFF
TRBJ1-2	-	TRBV18	CASSPTGSNNYGYTF
TRBJ2-1	-	TRBV7-9	CASSLPKSGEVLEQFF
TRBJ2-1	-	TRBV7-2	CASSLDYGGEQFF
TRBJ1-4	-	TRBV7-9	CASSLGSGNEKLFF
TRBJ2-1	TRBD1	TRBV19	CASRGQGYNEQFF
TRBJ1-4	TRBD1	TRBV19	CASSINSGTGSGKLFF
TRBJ1-2	-	TRBV7-2	CASSLGLSPNYGYTF